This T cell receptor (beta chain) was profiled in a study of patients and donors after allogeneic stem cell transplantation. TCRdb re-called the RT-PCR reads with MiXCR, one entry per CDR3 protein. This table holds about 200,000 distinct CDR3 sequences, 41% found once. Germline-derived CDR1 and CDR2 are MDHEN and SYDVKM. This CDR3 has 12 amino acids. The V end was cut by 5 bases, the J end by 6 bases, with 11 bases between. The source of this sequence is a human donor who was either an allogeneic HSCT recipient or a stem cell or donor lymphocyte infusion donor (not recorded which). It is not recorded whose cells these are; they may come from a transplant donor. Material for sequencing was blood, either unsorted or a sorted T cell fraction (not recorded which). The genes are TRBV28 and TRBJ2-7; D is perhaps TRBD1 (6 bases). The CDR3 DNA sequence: TGTGCCAGCAGTCGGACAGTCGGCGAGCAGTACTTC. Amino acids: CASSRTVGEQYF.